The 9 T cell receptor beta chains given below trace back to one sample, sequenced in a study of shared T cell receptors in the human thymus. Libraries were prepared by immunoSEQ multiplex PCR; TCRdb keeps only in-frame clonotypes and omits some of them. Of 500,000 to 550,000 clones in the sample, 70% to 80% were seen once. The same data also went into a second study, on human thymus T cells.

The source material was thymocytes. Source of these receptors: a boy younger than two with a congenital heart defect.

CDR3 nucleotide sequence: TGTGCCAGCAGTCGCCTCCAGGGTGGTTCCTACGAGCAGTACTTC. Protein sequence: CASSRLQGGSYEQYF. V gene TRBV27 combines with J gene TRBJ2-7, with D possibly matching TRBD1 (5 bases). The CDR3 extends over 15 amino acids. Germline lookup yields CDR1 MNHEY and CDR2 SMNVEV (reference sequence). V was pared by 5 bases and J by 1 base, with 15 bases between.

The CDR3 region is CASSVEGSGRVDTGELFF. For the CDR3, the DNA is TGTGCCAGCAGCGTAGAAGGTAGCGGGAGGGTCGACACCGGGGAGCTGTTTTTT. The chain has TRBV9 and TRBJ2-2, with 11 nucleotides matching TRBD2. V lost 0 bases and J lost 3; bases outside the gene matches: 7. Looked up from germline, CDR1 is SGDLS and CDR2 is YYNGEE. CDR3 length: 18 amino acids. Complete variable domain (other parts from reference TRBV9 and TRBJ2-2): DSGVTQTPKHLITATGQRVTLRCSPRSGDLSVYWYQQSLDQGLQFLIQYYNGEERAKGNILERFSAQQFPDLHSELNLSSLELGDSALYFCASSVEGSGRVDTGELFFGEGSRLTVL.

The chain uses TRBV27 and TRBJ2-7; 9 nucleotides align to TRBD1. Trimming cost V 4 bases and J 7 bases; bases outside gene matches: 11. CDR1 and CDR2 (germline): MNHEY, SMNVEV (reference sequence). This CDR3 region has 15 residues. The CDR3 DNA follows: TGTGCCAGCAGTTGGAGGGACAGGGTGTCGCGAGAGCAGTACTTC. Translation: CASSWRDRVSREQYF.

V usage is TRBV14 and J usage is TRBJ2-7; 9 nucleotides match TRBD2. CDR1 is SGHDN and CDR2 is FVKESK in the germline V gene. CDR3 length: 13 amino acids. J lost 6 bases, V lost 5 bases, and 5 bases had no gene match. CDR3 in amino acids: CASSERGEGEQYF. CDR3 coding DNA: TGTGCCAGCAGCGAGCGGGGGGAAGGCGAGCAGTACTTC.

The chain carries TRBV30 and TRBJ2-1, with 10 bases lining up with TRBD2. Germline-derived CDR1 and CDR2 are GTSNPN and SVGIG (reference sequence). The ends lost 4 bases at V and 7 bases at J; junction bases unmatched: 16. The length of the CDR3 is 17 residues. As DNA, the CDR3 is TGTGCCTGGAACGCACCGACTAGCGGGCCCTCCTTGAATGAGCAGTTCTTC. Amino acid sequence: CAWNAPTSGPSLNEQFF.

The chain employs TRBV25-1 and TRBJ2-5, with D perhaps TRBD2 (5 bases). CDR1 is MGHDK, CDR2 SYGVNS, per germline. Trimming took off 2 bases at V and 4 bases at J, with 11 bases between the two ends. There are 14 residues in the CDR3. The CDR3 DNA is TGTGCCAGCAGTGAAGAGGGAGCAGTAGAGACCCAGTACTTC. Its translation is CASSEEGAVETQYF.

The rearrangement uses TRBV5-1 and TRBJ1-1; possibly TRBD1 for D (6 bases). CDR1 and CDR2 (germline): SGHRS, YFSETQ. The CDR3 spans 16 residues. V was shortened by 3 bases and J by 0 bases, with 15 bases between the two germline ends. The CDR3: CASSYDRIPMNTEAFF. The CDR3 DNA follows: TGCGCCAGCAGCTATGACAGGATACCAATGAACACTGAAGCTTTCTTT.

The chain carries TRBV29-1 and TRBJ2-3; possibly TRBD1 for D (5 bases). CDR3 length: 13 amino acids. In germline, CDR1 is SQVTM, CDR2 ANQGSEA. Trimming cost V 4 bases and J 0 bases, with 8 bases left between them. CDR3 sequence: CSVGTPSTDTQYF. In DNA, the CDR3 is TGCAGCGTTGGGACACCTAGCACAGATACGCAGTATTTT.

This sequence joins TRBV7-9 and TRBJ2-6, with 8 nucleotides matching TRBD1. The CDR3 extends over 15 amino acids. The germline V gene has CDR1 SEHNR and CDR2 FQNEAQ (reference sequence). V lost 5 bases to trimming and J lost 6 bases; unmatched junction nucleotides: 6. The CDR3 DNA follows: TGTGCCAGCAGCACCGGACAGGGCAAGGCCAACGTCCTGACTTTC. It codes for CASSTGQGKANVLTF.